This T cell receptor (beta chain) stems from a study of T cell responses to AZD1222 COVID-19 vaccine. Points from the study as a whole: Clonal diversity may have been underestimated in mostly white British donors.

The count of this clone is one. What it binds is unknown. With 0 bases removed from V and 0 bases from J, the gap between germline ends came to 7 bases. The CDR3 totals 15 residues. In germline, CDR1 is SGDLS, CDR2 YYNGEE. TCRdb's table, derived via immunoSEQ multiplex PCR, lists solely in-frame clones and lacks some. In the table there are 100,000 to 150,000 clones, roughly 84% of which are singletons. The sequence was obtained from an adult who received the AZD1222 COVID-19 vaccine. The V gene is TRBV9, the J gene TRBJ1-3; D ambiguous. This specimen consisted of peripheral blood, obtained 28 days after the second AZD1222 dose. The chain's CDR3 is CASSVEGASGNTIYF. CDR3 sequence (DNA): TGTGCCAGCAGCGTAGAGGGCGCCTCTGGAAACACCATATATTTT.